This T cell receptor (beta chain) was retrieved from a study of cytomegalovirus exposure and HLA in healthy donors. As for the study in general: Around 78 million unique TCR sequences came from HLA-typed donors in an early release.

PCR employed 60 Vbeta and 13 Jbeta primers. This table comes from immunoSEQ multiplex PCR, and its TCRdb copy is limited to in-frame clones, with some not included. This sample carries some 110,000 clones, around 82% of them seen once, and the ten largest clones take about 1.7%. Germline values: CDR1 MGHRA, CDR2 YSYEKL. The CDR3 runs 18 residues. V lost 4 bases, J lost 1 base, and 9 bases stayed unmatched. The material sequenced was PBMCs. This chain joins TRBV4-1 and TRBJ2-6, with 8 bases that match TRBD1. This TCR came from a middle-aged woman in good health and CMV-seronegative. The CDR3 is CASSPFGRGLSGANVLTF. The CDR3 DNA reads TGCGCCAGCAGCCCCTTCGGCAGGGGGCTTTCTGGGGCCAACGTCCTGACTTTC.